This TCR beta chain is from a study of regulatory T cells in long-lasting Graves disease. The overall study: Graves' disease counted as persistent after over 5 years of antithyroid drugs with positive TSH receptor antibodies.

This clonotype has at least ten counts. The antigen remains undetermined. Between the trimmed V and J ends, which lost 2 bases and 7 bases, there was a span of 11 bases. CDR3 length: 14 amino acids. The germline V gene encodes CDR1 MDHEN and CDR2 SYDVKM. General study results and limits: Persistent disease showed a preference for TRBV28, TRBJ1-2 and TRBJ2-5.

Time point noted: persistent/refractory GD, antithyroid drugs over 5 years with positive TRAb. Extracted PBMC RNA gave rise to the TCR library. CDR3 regions were amplified by Arm-PCR using iRepertoire HTBI primers to build TCR beta libraries. TCRdb re-called the multiplex PCR reads through MiXCR, storing one row per CDR3 protein. The sample includes roughly 450,000 distinct CDR3 sequences, 22% of them seen just once. Sequenced material: peripheral blood mononuclear cells (PBMCs), taken when the disease was refractory, from a patient treated with antithyroid drugs. V and J are TRBV28 and TRBJ1-4; D is unclear. The receptor comes from a female donor with Graves disease. The CDR3, as DNA: TGTGCCAGCAGTTTAGTGAGCCGGGGTGAAAAACTGTTTTTT. This sequence encodes CASSLVSRGEKLFF.